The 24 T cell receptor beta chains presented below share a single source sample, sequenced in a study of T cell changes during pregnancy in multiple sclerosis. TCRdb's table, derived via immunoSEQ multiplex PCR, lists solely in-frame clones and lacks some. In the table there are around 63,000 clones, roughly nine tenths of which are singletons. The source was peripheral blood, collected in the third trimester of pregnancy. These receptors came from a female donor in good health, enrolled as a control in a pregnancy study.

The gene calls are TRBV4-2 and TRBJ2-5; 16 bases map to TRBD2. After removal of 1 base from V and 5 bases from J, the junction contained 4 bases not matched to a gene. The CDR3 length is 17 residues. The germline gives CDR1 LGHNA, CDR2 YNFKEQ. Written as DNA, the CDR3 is TGTGCCAGCAGCCAAGGGGGACTAGCGGGGGGGCCGGAGACCCAGTACTTC. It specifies CASSQGGLAGGPETQYF.

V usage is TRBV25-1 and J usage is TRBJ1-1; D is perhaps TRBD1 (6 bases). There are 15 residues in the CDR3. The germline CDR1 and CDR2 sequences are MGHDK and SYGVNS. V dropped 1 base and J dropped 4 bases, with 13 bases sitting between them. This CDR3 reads CASSELSGVGTEAFF. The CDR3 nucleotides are TGTGCCAGCAGTGAATTATCAGGGGTAGGCACTGAAGCTTTCTTT.

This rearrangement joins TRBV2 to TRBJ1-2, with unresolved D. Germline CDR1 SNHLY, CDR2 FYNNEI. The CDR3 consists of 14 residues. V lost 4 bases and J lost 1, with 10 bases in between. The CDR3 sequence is CASSAGVGNYGYTF. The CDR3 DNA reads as TGTGCCAGCAGTGCCGGGGTCGGTAACTATGGCTACACCTTC. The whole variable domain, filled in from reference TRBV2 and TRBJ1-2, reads EPEVTQTPSHQVTQMGQEVILRCVPISNHLYFYWYRQILGQKVEFLVSFYNNEISEKSEIFDDQFSVERPDGSNFTLKIRSTKLEDSAMYFCASSAGVGNYGYTFGSGTRLTVV.

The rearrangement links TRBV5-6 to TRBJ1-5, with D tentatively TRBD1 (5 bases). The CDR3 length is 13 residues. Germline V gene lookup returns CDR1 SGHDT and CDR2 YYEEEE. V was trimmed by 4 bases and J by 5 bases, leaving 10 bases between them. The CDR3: CASSGGVDQPQHF. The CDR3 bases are TGTGCCAGCAGCGGGGGGGTGGATCAGCCCCAGCATTTT.

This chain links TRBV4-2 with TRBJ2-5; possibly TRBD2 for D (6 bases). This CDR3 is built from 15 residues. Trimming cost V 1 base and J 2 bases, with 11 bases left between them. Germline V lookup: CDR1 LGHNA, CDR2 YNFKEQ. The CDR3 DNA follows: TGTGCCAGCAGCCAAGGGGAGGTAGATCAAGAGACCCAGTACTTC. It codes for CASSQGEVDQETQYF.

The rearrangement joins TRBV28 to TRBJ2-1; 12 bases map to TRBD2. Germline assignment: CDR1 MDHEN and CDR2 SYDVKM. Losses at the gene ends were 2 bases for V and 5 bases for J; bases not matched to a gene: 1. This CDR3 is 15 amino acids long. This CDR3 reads CASSLTSGRNNEQFF. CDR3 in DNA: TGTGCCAGCAGTTTAACTAGCGGGAGGAACAATGAGCAGTTCTTC.

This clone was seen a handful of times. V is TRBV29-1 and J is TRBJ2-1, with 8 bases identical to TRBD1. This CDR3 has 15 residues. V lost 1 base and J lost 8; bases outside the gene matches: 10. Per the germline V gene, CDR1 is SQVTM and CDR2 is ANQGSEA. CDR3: CSVEVPGQVFDEQFF. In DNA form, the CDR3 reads TGCAGCGTTGAAGTCCCGGGACAGGTGTTCGATGAGCAGTTCTTC.

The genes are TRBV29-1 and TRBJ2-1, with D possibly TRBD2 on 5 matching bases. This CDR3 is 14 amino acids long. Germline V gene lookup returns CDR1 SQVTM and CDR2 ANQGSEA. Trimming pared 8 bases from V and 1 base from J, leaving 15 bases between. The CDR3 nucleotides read TGCAGCTTTGGACTGACCCGTTCCTACAATGAGCAGTTCTTC. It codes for CSFGLTRSYNEQFF.

As DNA, the CDR3 is TGTGCCAGCAGCTTAGGGACTAGCGGGAGGTTCGTCTACAATGAGCAGTTCTTC. This encodes CASSLGTSGRFVYNEQFF. The chain links TRBV7-3 to TRBJ2-1; 15 nucleotides agree with TRBD2. The germline gives CDR1 SGHTA, CDR2 FQGTGA. Trimming cost V 2 bases and J 3 bases; bases outside gene matches: 5. This CDR3 has 18 residues. Variable domain in full (rest from reference TRBV7-3 and TRBJ2-1): GAGVSQTPSNKVTEKGKYVELRCDPISGHTALYWYRQSLGQGPEFLIYFQGTGAADDSGLPNDRFFAVRPEGSVSTLKIQRTERGDSAVYLCASSLGTSGRFVYNEQFFGPGTRLTVL.

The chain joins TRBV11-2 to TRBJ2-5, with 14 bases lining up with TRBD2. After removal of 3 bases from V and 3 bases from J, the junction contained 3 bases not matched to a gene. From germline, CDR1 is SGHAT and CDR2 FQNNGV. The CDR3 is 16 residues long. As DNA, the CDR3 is TGTGCCAGCAGCTTCAAGGGACTAGCGGGAGAAGAGACCCAGTACTTC. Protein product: CASSFKGLAGEETQYF.

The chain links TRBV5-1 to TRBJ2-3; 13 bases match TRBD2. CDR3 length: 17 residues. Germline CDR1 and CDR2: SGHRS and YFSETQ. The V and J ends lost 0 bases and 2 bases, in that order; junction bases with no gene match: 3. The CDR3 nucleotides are TGCGCCAGCAGCTTGGAGACTAGCGGGGGGTTCACAGATACGCAGTATTTT. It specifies CASSLETSGGFTDTQYF.

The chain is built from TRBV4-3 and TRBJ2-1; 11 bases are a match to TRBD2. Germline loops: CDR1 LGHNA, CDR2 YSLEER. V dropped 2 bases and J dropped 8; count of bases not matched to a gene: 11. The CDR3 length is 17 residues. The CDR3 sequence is CASSQRALSGGADEQFF. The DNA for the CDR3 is TGCGCCAGCAGCCAACGCGCGCTTAGCGGGGGGGCGGATGAGCAGTTCTTC.

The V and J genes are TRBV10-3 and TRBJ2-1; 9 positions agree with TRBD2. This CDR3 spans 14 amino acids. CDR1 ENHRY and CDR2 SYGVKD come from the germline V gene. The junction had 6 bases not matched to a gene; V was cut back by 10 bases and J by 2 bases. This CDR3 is CATAGGFPYNEQFF. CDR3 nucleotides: TGTGCCACCGCGGGAGGGTTCCCCTACAATGAGCAGTTCTTC.

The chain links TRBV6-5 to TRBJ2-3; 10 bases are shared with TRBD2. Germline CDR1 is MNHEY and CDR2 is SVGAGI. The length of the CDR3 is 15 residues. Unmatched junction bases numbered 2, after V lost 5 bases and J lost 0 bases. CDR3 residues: CASSQTSGSTDTQYF. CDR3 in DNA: TGTGCCAGCAGTCAGACTAGCGGGAGCACAGATACGCAGTATTTT.

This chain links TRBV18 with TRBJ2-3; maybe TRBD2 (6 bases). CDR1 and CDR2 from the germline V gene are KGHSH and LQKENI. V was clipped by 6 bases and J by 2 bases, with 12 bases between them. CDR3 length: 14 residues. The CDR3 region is CASSPRGDTDTQYF. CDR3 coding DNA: TGTGCCAGCTCCCCCCGCGGGGACACAGATACGCAGTATTTT.

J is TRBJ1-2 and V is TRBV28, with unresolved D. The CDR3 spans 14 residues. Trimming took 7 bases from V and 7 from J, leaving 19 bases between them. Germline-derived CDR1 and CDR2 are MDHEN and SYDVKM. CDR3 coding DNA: TGTGCCAGCACCCTGCCAGATGGGCCTGTTGGCTACACCTTC. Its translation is CASTLPDGPVGYTF.

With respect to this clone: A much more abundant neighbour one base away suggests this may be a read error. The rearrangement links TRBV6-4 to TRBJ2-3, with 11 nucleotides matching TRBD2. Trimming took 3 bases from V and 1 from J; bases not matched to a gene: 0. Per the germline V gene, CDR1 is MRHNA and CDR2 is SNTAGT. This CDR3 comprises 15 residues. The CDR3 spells CASSETSGGTDTQYF. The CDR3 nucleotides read TGTGCCAGCAGTGAGACTAGCGGGGGCACAGATACGCAGTATTTT.

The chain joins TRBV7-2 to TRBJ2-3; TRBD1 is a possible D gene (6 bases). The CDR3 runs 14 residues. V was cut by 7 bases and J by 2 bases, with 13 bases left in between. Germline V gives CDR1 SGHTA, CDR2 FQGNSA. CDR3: CASTTRGITDTQYF. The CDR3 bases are TGTGCCAGCACCACGAGGGGGATCACAGATACGCAGTATTTT.

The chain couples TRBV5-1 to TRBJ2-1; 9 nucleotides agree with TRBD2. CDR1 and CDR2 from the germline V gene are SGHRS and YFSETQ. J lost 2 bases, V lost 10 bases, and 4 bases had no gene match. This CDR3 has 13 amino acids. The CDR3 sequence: CASGTSTYNEQFF. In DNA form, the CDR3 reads TGCGCCTCCGGGACTAGCACCTACAATGAGCAGTTCTTC.

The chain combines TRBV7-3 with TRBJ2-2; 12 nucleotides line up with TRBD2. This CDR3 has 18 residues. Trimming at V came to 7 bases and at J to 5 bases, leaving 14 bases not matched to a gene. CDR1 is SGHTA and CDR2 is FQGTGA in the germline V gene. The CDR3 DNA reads TGTGCCAGCACCCCCTGGCCCACTAGCGGGAGGAAGACCGGGGAGCTGTTTTTT. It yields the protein CASTPWPTSGRKTGELFF.

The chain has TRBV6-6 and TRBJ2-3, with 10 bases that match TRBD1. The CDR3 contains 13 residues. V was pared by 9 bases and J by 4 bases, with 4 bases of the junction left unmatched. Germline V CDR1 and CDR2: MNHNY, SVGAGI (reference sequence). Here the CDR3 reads CASGQGGADTQYF. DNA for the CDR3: TGTGCCAGTGGACAGGGGGGAGCAGATACGCAGTATTTT.

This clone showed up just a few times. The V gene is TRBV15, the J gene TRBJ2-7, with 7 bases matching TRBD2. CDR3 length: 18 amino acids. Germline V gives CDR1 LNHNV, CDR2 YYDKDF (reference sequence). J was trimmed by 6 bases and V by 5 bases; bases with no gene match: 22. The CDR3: CATSVQAGRYSVQREQYF. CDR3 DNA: TGTGCCACCAGCGTCCAAGCGGGACGATACTCCGTCCAACGCGAGCAGTACTTC.

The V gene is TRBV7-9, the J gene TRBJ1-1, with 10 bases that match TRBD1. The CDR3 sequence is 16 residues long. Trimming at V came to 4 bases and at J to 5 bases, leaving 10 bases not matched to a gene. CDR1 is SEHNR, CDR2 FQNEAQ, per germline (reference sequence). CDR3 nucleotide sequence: TGTGCCAGCAGCTCCTCGCCCGGGACAGGGGTTACTGAAGCTTTCTTT. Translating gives CASSSSPGTGVTEAFF.

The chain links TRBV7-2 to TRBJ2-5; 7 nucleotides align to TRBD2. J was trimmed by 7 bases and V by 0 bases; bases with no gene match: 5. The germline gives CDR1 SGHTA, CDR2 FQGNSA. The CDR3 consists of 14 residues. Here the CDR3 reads CASSLAGGSGTQYF. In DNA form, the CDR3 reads TGTGCCAGCAGCTTAGCGGGAGGGTCGGGGACCCAGTACTTC.